Each of the 15 T cell receptor beta chains below was sequenced from the same sample in a study of T cells after somatic rescue of genetic block. The protocol was immunoSEQ multiplex PCR, while the TCRdb copy is restricted to in-frame clones and leaves out a portion. This table holds some 67,000 clones, about 90% found once. Sample: peripheral blood mononuclear cells (PBMCs). The source is a man aged 35-49 years.

The V gene is TRBV14, the J gene TRBJ2-5, with D possibly being TRBD1 (5 bases). The germline gives CDR1 SGHDN, CDR2 FVKESK. V shed 0 bases and J shed 3 bases, with 5 bases lying between them. The CDR3 has 13 amino acids. The CDR3 here is CASSQEGEETQYF. As DNA, the CDR3 is TGTGCCAGCAGCCAAGAAGGGGAAGAGACCCAGTACTTC.

The chain carries TRBV18 and TRBJ2-7, with D possibly being TRBD2 (6 bases). V was trimmed by 2 bases and J by 6 bases, leaving 8 bases between them. The CDR3 has 12 residues. CDR1 and CDR2 (germline): KGHSH, LQKENI. CDR3 sequence: CASSPFGGEQYF. In DNA, the CDR3 is TGTGCCAGCTCACCATTCGGGGGCGAGCAGTACTTC.

This chain joins TRBV5-1 and TRBJ1-3; TRBD1 aligns across 8 bases. The CDR3 consists of 16 residues. Germline CDR1 and CDR2: SGHRS and YFSETQ. Trimming took 2 bases from V and 4 from J; bases not matched to a gene: 8. The CDR3 DNA reads TGCGCCAGCAGCTTCGAGGGACAGGCAGGCGGAAACACCATATATTTT. Amino acid sequence: CASSFEGQAGGNTIYF.

This clone was detected only once. This chain connects TRBV6-4 to TRBJ2-1; 9 bases align to TRBD2. Germline CDR1 MRHNA, CDR2 SNTAGT. Trimming cost V 5 bases and J 7 bases; bases outside gene matches: 12. The CDR3 runs 16 residues. The CDR3 sequence: CASSTTDGGGANEQFF. The CDR3 DNA reads as TGTGCCAGCAGTACGACTGATGGCGGGGGGGCTAATGAGCAGTTCTTC.

The rearrangement links TRBV5-1 to TRBJ2-7; a possible D gene is TRBD2 (6 bases). Trimming stripped 0 bases from V and 3 bases from J, with 13 bases between. This CDR3 comprises 15 residues. CDR1 SGHRS and CDR2 YFSETQ come from the germline V gene. The CDR3 loop reads CASSLVEGSFYEQYF. The DNA of the CDR3 is TGCGCCAGCAGCTTGGTGGAGGGGAGTTTCTACGAGCAGTACTTC.

The V and J genes are TRBV7-6 and TRBJ2-1; the match to TRBD1 covers 8 bases. V lost 2 bases to trimming and J lost 0 bases; unmatched junction nucleotides: 6. The CDR3 is 17 residues long. Germline lookup yields CDR1 SGHVS and CDR2 FNYEAQ. CDR3: CASSLPQGARSYNEQFF. The CDR3 bases are TGTGCCAGCAGCTTACCCCAGGGGGCCCGCTCCTACAATGAGCAGTTCTTC.

The chain is built from TRBV28 and TRBJ1-2, with 8 bases identical to TRBD1. Trimming cost V 5 bases and J 8 bases; bases outside gene matches: 10. The germline V gene has CDR1 MDHEN and CDR2 SYDVKM. The CDR3 length is 14 residues. In DNA, the CDR3 is TGTGCCAGCAGTCCACAGGGGGGGGAACCGGGCTACACCTTC. Translated, it gives CASSPQGGEPGYTF.

Only one count was recorded for this clone. This chain links TRBV7-2 with TRBJ1-6, with D uncertain. This CDR3 comprises 14 residues. CDR1 is SGHTA and CDR2 is FQGNSA in the germline V gene. Trimming removed 2 bases at V and 7 bases at J, with 9 bases between. The CDR3 DNA sequence: TGTGCCAGCAGCTTATTTGGTGAGAATTCACCCCTCCACTTT. It codes for CASSLFGENSPLHF. The whole variable domain, filled in from reference TRBV7-2 and TRBJ1-6, reads GAGVSQSPSNKVTEKGKDVELRCDPISGHTALYWYRQSLGQGLEFLIYFQGNSAPDKSGLPSDRFSAERTGGSVSTLTIQRTQQEDSAVYLCASSLFGENSPLHFGNGTRLTVT.

The rearrangement uses TRBV5-1 and TRBJ2-3; D may be TRBD1 (7 bases). Trimming shortened V by 5 bases and J by 2 bases, and 15 bases separated the two germline ends. Germline loops: CDR1 SGHRS, CDR2 YFSETQ. This CDR3 is 15 amino acids long. The CDR3 region has the DNA TGCGCCAGCAGGAAAACAGGGGACTCCACAGATACGCAGTATTTT. It specifies CASRKTGDSTDTQYF.

The chain carries TRBV18 and TRBJ1-5; D is unclear. Germline V CDR1 and CDR2: KGHSH, LQKENI. The ends were cut back, 1 base at V and 4 bases at J, with 11 bases in the middle. There are 15 residues in the CDR3. In DNA, the CDR3 is TGTGCCAGCTCACCACAACCCGCAGCGAATCAGCCCCAGCATTTT. Translation gives CASSPQPAANQPQHF.

This clone was seen a single time. The rearrangement joins TRBV6-1 to TRBJ2-1, with D unresolved. The V end lost 0 bases, the J end lost 0 bases, and 9 bases lay between the germline ends. CDR3 length: 16 residues. The germline V gene encodes CDR1 MNHNS and CDR2 SASEGT. CDR3 in DNA: TGTGCCAGCAGTGAAGCCCTCAAGAGCTCCTACAATGAGCAGTTCTTC. As protein: CASSEALKSSYNEQFF.

The V and J genes are TRBV29-1 and TRBJ2-7; D unclear. The CDR3 is made up of 14 amino acids. Germline-derived CDR1 and CDR2 are SQVTM and ANQGSEA. V lost 6 bases, J lost 0 bases, and 15 bases lay in between. CDR3 DNA sequence: TGCAGCGTACTCGCGCTGATGAACTCCTACGAGCAGTACTTC. Its translation is CSVLALMNSYEQYF.

V is TRBV7-9 and J is TRBJ2-7; possibly TRBD1 for D (5 bases). V shed 7 bases and J shed 3 bases, with 16 bases lying between them. This CDR3 has 14 amino acids. Germline lookup yields CDR1 SEHNR and CDR2 FQNEAQ (reference sequence). The CDR3 sequence is CASTRQSSVYEQYF. DNA for the CDR3: TGTGCCAGCACCCGACAGTCCTCGGTCTACGAGCAGTACTTC.

The table lists this clone with a few counts. The chain uses TRBV18 and TRBJ1-6, with D possibly TRBD1 on 5 matching bases. This CDR3 is built from 15 residues. Between the trimmed V and J ends, which lost 3 bases and 7 bases, there was a span of 13 bases. Germline V gene data show CDR1 as KGHSH and CDR2 as LQKENI. CDR3 sequence: CASSPSQGDNSPLHF. CDR3 in DNA: TGTGCCAGCTCACCCAGCCAGGGAGACAATTCACCCCTCCACTTT.

The chain carries TRBV29-1 and TRBJ1-2; the D gene is possibly TRBD1 (5 bases). V was pared by 6 bases and J by 6 bases, with 17 bases between. CDR3 size: 13 residues. The V gene's germline CDR1 is SQVTM and CDR2 ANQGSEA. The CDR3 is CSVGPGTPHGYTF. Here the CDR3 DNA reads TGCAGCGTGGGCCCCGGGACCCCTCATGGCTACACCTTC.